The present entry profiles one TCR beta chain with its context. Its cognate antigen is unknown. V was pared by 6 bases and J by 0 bases, with 15 bases between. Looked up from germline, CDR1 is SNHLY and CDR2 is FYNNEI. This CDR3 has 15 amino acids. This entry belongs to a study of cytomegalovirus exposure and HLA in healthy donors. With 60 Vbeta and 13 Jbeta primers, the PCR was carried out. Data came from immunoSEQ multiplex PCR; TCRdb stores just in-frame clones and leaves some out. This sample has fewer than 200,000 clones, with 82% found just once. Points from the study as a whole: It was reportedly the case that the classifier diagnosed cytomegalovirus status with high specificity and sensitivity. Presence/absence analyses supposed approximately even sequencing depth among donors. TCR association rates varied by HLA locus in a later analysis, with DRB1 highest and HLA-C lowest. TCR beta sequences numbering around 15,000 were associated with HLA alleles at 0.05 false discovery rate in a later analysis.

The specimen sequenced was PBMCs. The sequence was obtained from a male donor in good health and CMV-seronegative. This sequence joins TRBV2 and TRBJ2-7, with no clear D. The CDR3, as DNA: TGTGCCAGCAGCGTGAACATCGGAGACTCCTACGAGCAGTACTTC. Translating gives CASSVNIGDSYEQYF.